The rows below give T cell receptor beta chains drawn from one sample of a study of identical twins. TCRdb itself ran the 5' RACE reads through MiXCR, one entry per CDR3 protein. This table has some 500,000 distinct CDR3 sequences, 22% appearing once. These data also formed part of another study, on T cells expressing NK-cell markers.

Material: CD4+ T cells sorted from blood. Receptor source: a woman aged 18-29 years in good health. The CDR3 runs from the conserved cysteine through the conserved F or W. Each record gives: D gene, clone size, J gene, V gene, CDR3 protein, CDR3 DNA. The D gene is left open where the match is weak. Expanded clones are given a class, and other clones once, few, many or no size at all.

. | . | TRBJ2-4 | TRBV7-2 | CASSAQRLQKNIQYF | TGTGCCAGCAGCGCCCAGCGGTTACAGAAAAACATTCAGTACTTC
TRBD2 | . | TRBJ2-3 | TRBV7-2 | CASSLGGRSGDTQYF | TGTGCCAGCAGCTTAGGCGGGAGGAGTGGAGATACGCAGTATTTT
TRBD1 | . | TRBJ2-3 | TRBV2 | CASSARQGAVTDTQYF | TGTGCCAGCAGTGCCCGACAGGGGGCGGTAACAGATACGCAGTATTTT
TRBD2 | few | TRBJ2-3 | TRBV6-1 | CASSKIAGHTDTQYF | TGTGCCAGCAGCAAGATAGCGGGACACACAGATACGCAGTATTTT
. | . | TRBJ2-3 | TRBV20-1 | CSAVPGIVPSRGQYF | TGCAGTGCTGTACCCGGCATAGTCCCTTCCCGAGGGCAGTATTTT
TRBD1 | . | TRBJ1-1 | TRBV5-1 | CASSLLRDREAFF | TGCGCCAGCAGCCTACTCCGGGACAGAGAAGCTTTCTTT
. | few | TRBJ2-7 | TRBV20-1 | CSARAPGVGEQYF | TGCAGTGCTAGGGCCCCTGGTGTGGGGGAGCAGTACTTC
. | . | TRBJ2-2 | TRBV7-9 | CASTFAGLGNTGELFF | TGTGCCAGCACATTCGCAGGGCTGGGGAACACCGGGGAGCTGTTTTTT
TRBD1 | few | TRBJ2-5 | TRBV4-2 | CASGQVETQYF | TGTGCCAGCGGACAGGTTGAGACCCAGTACTTC
. | . | TRBJ1-1 | TRBV20-1 | CSATDQPNTEAFF | TGCAGTGCTACTGATCAGCCGAACACTGAAGCTTTCTTT
TRBD1 | few | TRBJ2-7 | TRBV7-9 | CASSPSGTGFDEQYF | TGTGCCAGCAGCCCATCCGGGACAGGGTTCGACGAGCAGTACTTC
TRBD1 | . | TRBJ1-6 | TRBV7-2 | CASSLTTGAYSPLHF | TGTGCCAGCAGCTTAACGACAGGGGCCTATTCACCCCTCCACTTT
. | few | TRBJ1-3 | TRBV20-1 | CSATTLHAENTIYF | TGCAGTGCTACCACCCTCCACGCGGAAAACACCATATATTTT
. | . | TRBJ2-7 | TRBV5-1 | CASSFNGAGEQYF | TGCGCCAGCAGCTTTAATGGCGCGGGCGAGCAGTACTTC
TRBD2 | few | TRBJ2-5 | TRBV7-9 | CASSFTAGGGETQYF | TGTGCCAGCAGTTTTACAGCGGGGGGCGGAGAGACCCAGTACTTC
. | few | TRBJ2-5 | TRBV6-5 | CASSYGGGGETQYF | TGTGCCAGCAGTTACGGCGGGGGCGGAGAGACCCAGTACTTC
. | few | TRBJ2-5 | TRBV6-1 | CASSADSLKETQYF | TGTGCCAGCAGTGCGGACAGCCTTAAAGAGACCCAGTACTTC
. | many | TRBJ1-1 | TRBV3-1 | CASSQGGREAFF | TGTGCCAGCAGCCAAGGAGGCAGAGAAGCTTTCTTT
. | many | TRBJ2-5 | TRBV5-5 | CASSLSGYQETQYF | TGTGCCAGCAGCTTGTCCGGATACCAAGAGACCCAGTACTTC
. | few | TRBJ1-1 | TRBV29-1 | CSVRDGNTEAFF | TGCAGCGTTAGGGACGGGAACACTGAAGCTTTCTTT
. | few | TRBJ2-3 | TRBV20-1 | CSARDERPSDTQYF | TGCAGTGCTAGGGATGAGCGGCCCTCAGATACGCAGTATTTT
. | . | TRBJ1-4 | TRBV15 | CATSRGQATNEKLFF | TGTGCCACCAGCAGAGGACAAGCAACTAATGAAAAACTGTTTTTT
. | . | TRBJ2-1 | TRBV12-3/TRBV12-4 | CASSSTMDWTVSNEQFF | TGTGCCAGCAGCTCCACTATGGACTGGACCGTAAGCAATGAGCAGTTCTTC